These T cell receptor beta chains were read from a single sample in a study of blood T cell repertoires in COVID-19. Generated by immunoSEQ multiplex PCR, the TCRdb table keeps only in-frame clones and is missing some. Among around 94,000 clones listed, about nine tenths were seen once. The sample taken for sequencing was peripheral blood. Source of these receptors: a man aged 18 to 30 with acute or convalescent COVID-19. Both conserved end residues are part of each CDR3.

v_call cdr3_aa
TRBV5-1 CASSGGGRGLIYGYTF
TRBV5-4 CASSLGAGDMNTEAFF
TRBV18 CASSLQGGTEAFF
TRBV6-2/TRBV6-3 CASSYGTGWNQPQHF
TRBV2 CASNTGVASPLHF
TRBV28 CASTRTGIRNQPQHF
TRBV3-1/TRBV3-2 CASSQGGQGNEAFF
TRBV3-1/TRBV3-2 CASSPIGANTEAFF
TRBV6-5 CASKGGTGQPQHF
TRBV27 CASSISGRAYEQYF
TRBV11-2 CASSLVGRIGNTEAFF
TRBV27 CASRGSSGRADTDTQYF
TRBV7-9 CASSRDSHNEQFF
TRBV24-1 CATSEPRQGATNEKLFF
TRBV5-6 CASSLDSEQYF
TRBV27 CASSFRRQGNFYEQYF
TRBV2 CASRGQFYGYTF
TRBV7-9 CASSPKSPDRPMYF
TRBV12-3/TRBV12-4 CASGQETQYF
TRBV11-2 CASSRTGTNTDTQYF
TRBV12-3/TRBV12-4 CASSFDRDKYF
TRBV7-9 CASSPTGGYGYTF
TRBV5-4 CASSFGTSGGSYEQYF
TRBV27 CASQNAWGQGDTQYF
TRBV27 CASSLKRETVKAFF
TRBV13 CASSLGLAGELFF
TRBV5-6 CASSLDKNQPQHF
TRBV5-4 CASSLMFNNEQFF
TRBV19 CASSDNLRGPNSPLHF
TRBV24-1 CATSDRTGLIETQYF
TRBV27 CASSLSGAGANVLTF
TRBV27 CASIRLASGLGDTQYF
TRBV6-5 CASKVDRGGSPLHF
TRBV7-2 CASSLAHSNEKLFF
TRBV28 CASSFNRGLSNQPQHF
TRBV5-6 CASSLQVSYSGANVLTF
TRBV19 CASSTLAGGTKNIQYF
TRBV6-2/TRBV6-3 CASSSQGVGRLYNEQFF
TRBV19 CASSTYGTVPYEQYF
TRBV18 CASSSSGGSFNEQFF
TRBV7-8 CASSLSNGRTAFF
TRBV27 CASSSTAPASYGYTF
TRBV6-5 CASKRAGVSTEAFF
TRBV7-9 CASSFGRGGYTF
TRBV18 CASSRGQMAEAFF
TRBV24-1 CATSSNKFRQETNTGELFF